This T cell receptor (beta chain) originates from a study of T cells in localized non-small cell lung cancer (dated by TCRdb to the early 2020s). Turning to the overall study: Comparing tumors with uninvolved tumor-adjacent lungs, the study looked at the T cell repertoires of 200 to 250 patients with early-stage NSCLC. A mean age of roughly 64 years was recorded for the NSCLC patients, of whom around 140 were male and over 100 were female. The cohort was made up of around 250 treatment-naive NSCLC patients whose localized lung tumors had been resected. General conclusions and limits of the study: Uninvolved tumor-adjacent lung showed the highest T cell clonality, higher than tumor, which suggests more focused antigenic responses in the adjacent lung. A median of roughly 60 of the top 100 tumor clones were detected in paired uninvolved adjacent lung, and 28 of these tumor clones were also found among the top 100 clones of the paired uninvolved adjacent lung. Because multi-region tumor sequencing was not done, intratumor heterogeneity could not be ruled out. Longer overall survival was associated with higher blood T cell density, whereas shorter survival was associated with higher adjacent-lung clonality. Because the study design was exploratory, TCR variables were selected using unadjusted p-values without false-discovery rate correction.

At diagnosis, tumor, uninvolved tumor-adjacent lung and peripheral blood were collected and then preserved as a mix of FFPE and fresh-frozen material. For TCR repertoire profiling, blood samples were analyzed in the form of peripheral blood mononuclear cells. TCR beta CDR3 regions were sequenced from DNA using the immunoSEQ Assay. On the authors' methods: To compute T cell density, TCR beta template counts were normalized to usable DNA, which was estimated by amplifying housekeeping genes. The preseqR package was used to estimate richness by extrapolating to 400,000 templates for PBMC samples and to 120,000 templates for tissue samples. Clonality was defined by subtracting Pielou's evenness from one. Tissue-enriched TCRs were identified by differential abundance testing using productive amino-acid clonotypes, minimum total count 5 and alpha 0.1. The Jaccard Index and the Morisita Overlap Index were used to quantify repertoire overlap between compartments. GLIPH grouped TCR beta CDR3s together with public tetramer-defined viral CDR3s, and a viral motif had to include at least three viral sequences and show V-gene enrichment. TCRdb provides this immuneACCESS table in a form limited to in-frame rearrangements. Some clones are lacking; in checked studies, under half of them reflect an unresolved V gene, and why the rest are absent is not known. V, J and clone size reflect that table, while D and trimming were determined from the DNA. The sample profile shows around 9,000 clones; around 90% of them were found once. The top ten clonotypes cover roughly 7% of the sample.

The CDR3 sequence holds 15 residues, the cysteine and phenylalanine included. The DNA shown is the 45-base CDR3, in frame from base 1. In the germline V gene, CDR1 corresponds to SGHAT and CDR2 to FQNNGV. Between the V and J ends, shortened by 0 bases and 0 bases respectively, the junction contains 9 bases. Comments on this clone: It has no known antigen specificity. Per-base qualities were not stored, and no clone one base away is much larger.

Here the sequenced sample was peripheral blood, taken before any cancer treatment. This receptor was obtained from a woman between 40 and 69 years old with stage I squamous cell lung carcinoma. Recombination linked TRBV11-2 to TRBJ2-7; the D gene is perhaps TRBD1, on 5 matching bases. The DNA sequence is TGTGCCAGCAGCTTAGATTTAGGGGTCTCCTACGAGCAGTACTTC. This gives the protein CASSLDLGVSYEQYF.